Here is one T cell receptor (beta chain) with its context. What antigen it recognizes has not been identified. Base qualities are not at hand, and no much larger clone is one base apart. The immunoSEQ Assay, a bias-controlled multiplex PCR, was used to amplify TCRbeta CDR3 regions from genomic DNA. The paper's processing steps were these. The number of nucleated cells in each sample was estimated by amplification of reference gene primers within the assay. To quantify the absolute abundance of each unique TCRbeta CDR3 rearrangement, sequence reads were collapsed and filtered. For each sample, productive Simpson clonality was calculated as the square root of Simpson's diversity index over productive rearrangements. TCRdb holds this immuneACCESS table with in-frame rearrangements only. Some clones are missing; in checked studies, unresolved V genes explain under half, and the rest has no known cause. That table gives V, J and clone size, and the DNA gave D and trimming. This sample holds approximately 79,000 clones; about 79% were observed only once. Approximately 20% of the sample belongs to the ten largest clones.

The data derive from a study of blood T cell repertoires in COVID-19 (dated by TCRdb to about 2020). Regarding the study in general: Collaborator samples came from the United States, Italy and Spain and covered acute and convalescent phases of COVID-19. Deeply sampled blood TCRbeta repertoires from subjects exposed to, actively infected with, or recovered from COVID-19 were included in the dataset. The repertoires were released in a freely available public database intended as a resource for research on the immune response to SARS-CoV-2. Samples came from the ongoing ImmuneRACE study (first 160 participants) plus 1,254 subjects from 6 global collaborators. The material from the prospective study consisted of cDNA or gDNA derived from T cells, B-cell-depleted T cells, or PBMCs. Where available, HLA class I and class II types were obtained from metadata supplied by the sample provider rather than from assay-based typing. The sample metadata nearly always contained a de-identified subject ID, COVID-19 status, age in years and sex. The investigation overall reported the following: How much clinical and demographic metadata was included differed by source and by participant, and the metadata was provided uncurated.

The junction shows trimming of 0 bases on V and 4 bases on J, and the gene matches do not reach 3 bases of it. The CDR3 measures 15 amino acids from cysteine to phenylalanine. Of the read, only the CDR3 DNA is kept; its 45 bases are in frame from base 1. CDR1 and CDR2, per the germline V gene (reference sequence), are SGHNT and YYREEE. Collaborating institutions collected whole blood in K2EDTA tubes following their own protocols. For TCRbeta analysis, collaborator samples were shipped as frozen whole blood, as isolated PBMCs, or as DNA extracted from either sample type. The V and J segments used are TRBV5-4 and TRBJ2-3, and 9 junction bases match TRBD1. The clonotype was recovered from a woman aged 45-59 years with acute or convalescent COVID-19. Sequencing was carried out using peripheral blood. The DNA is TGTGCCAGCAGCTTGGGGGGACAGGGTGCAGATACGCAGTATTTT. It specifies CASSLGGQGADTQYF.